This section outlines one T cell receptor beta chain sequence together with its context. Its antigen is not known. Total RNA, at least 5.5 micrograms per sample, was extracted from PBMCs. The sample belongs to a study of blood T cells in healthy people across ages. The study's findings and limits: Long-lived donors exceeded aged donors in naive CD4+ cells and diversity. Unsorted PBMC input precluded a conclusive naive versus antigen-experienced comparison.

Trimming took 1 base from V and 3 from J, leaving 8 bases between them. This CDR3 has 14 residues. Germline assignment: CDR1 LNHNV and CDR2 YYDKDF (reference sequence). Primers used in a second PCR of roughly 7 to 11 cycles were a sample-barcoded 5' primer and a J-beta primer mix. MiXCR was run by TCRdb on the 5' RACE reads, yielding one entry per CDR3 protein. This table has approximately 600,000 distinct CDR3 sequences, 58% appearing once. The genes are TRBV15 and TRBJ2-3; unclear D gene. The source of this sequence is a man in his 60s in good health. Material for sequencing was blood. The CDR3 nucleotides are TGTGCCACCAGCAGAGTGGGCCTTACAGATACGCAGTATTTT. Protein sequence: CATSRVGLTDTQYF.